This T cell receptor beta chain was retrieved from a study of blood T cell repertoires in COVID-19. Turning to the study itself: Specimens from acute and convalescent COVID-19 originated in the United States, Italy and Spain.

As processed by the authors: From reference gene primer amplification, estimates of nucleated cell counts were derived. Assay used: immunoSEQ multiplex PCR; TCRdb lists only in-frame clones, some missing. The V and J calls and clone size come from that table; D and trimming were worked out from the DNA. The repertoire holds about 49,000 clones, with just over 90% as singletons. The trim removed 7 bases at V and 0 bases at J, leaving 5 bases unmatched. CDR3 length: 15 amino acids. Per the germline V gene, CDR1 is MDHEN and CDR2 is SYDVKM. V gene TRBV28 combines with J gene TRBJ2-1; TRBD1 matches 8 bases. The sample comprised peripheral blood. The clonotype comes from a man aged 55 to 70 with COVID-19, enrolled during active disease. The CDR3 reads CASKTGVSSYNEQFF. DNA for the CDR3: TGTGCCAGCAAGACAGGGGTGAGCTCCTACAATGAGCAGTTCTTC.